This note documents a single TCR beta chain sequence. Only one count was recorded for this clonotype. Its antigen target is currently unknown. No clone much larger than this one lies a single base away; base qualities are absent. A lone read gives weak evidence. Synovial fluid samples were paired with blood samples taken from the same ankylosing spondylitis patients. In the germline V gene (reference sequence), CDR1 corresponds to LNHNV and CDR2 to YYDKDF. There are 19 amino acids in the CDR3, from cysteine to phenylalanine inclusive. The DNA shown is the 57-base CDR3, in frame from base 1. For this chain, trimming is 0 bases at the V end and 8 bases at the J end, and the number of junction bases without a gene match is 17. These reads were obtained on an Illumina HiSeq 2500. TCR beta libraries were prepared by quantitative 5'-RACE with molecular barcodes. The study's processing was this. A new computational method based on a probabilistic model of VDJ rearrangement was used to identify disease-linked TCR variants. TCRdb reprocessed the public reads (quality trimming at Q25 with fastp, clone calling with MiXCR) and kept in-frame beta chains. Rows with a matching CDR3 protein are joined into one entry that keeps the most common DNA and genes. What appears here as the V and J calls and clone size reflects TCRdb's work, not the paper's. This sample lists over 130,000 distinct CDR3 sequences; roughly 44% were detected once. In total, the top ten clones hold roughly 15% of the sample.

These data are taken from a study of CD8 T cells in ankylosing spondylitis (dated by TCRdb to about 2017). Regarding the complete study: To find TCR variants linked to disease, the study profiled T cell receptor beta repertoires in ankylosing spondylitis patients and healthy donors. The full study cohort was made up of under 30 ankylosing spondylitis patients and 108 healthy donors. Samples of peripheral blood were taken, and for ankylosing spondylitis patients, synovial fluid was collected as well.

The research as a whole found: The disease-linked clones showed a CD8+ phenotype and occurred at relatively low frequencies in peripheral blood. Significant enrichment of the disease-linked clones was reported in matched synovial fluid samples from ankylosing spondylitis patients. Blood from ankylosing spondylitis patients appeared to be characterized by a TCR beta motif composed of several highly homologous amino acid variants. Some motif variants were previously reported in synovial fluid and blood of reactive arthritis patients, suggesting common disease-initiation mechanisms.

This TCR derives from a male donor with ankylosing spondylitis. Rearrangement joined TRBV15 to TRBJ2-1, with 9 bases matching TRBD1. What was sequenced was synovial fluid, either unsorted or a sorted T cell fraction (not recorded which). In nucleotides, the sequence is TGTGCCACCAGCAGAGAATCCGGGACAGGGATCGGGAATAGAGATGAGCAGTTCTTC. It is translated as CATSRESGTGIGNRDEQFF. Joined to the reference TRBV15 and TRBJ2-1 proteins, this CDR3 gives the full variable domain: DAMVIQNPRYQVTQFGKPVTLSCSQTLNHNVMYWYQQKSSQAPKLLFHYYDKDFNNEADTPDNFQSRRPNTSFCFLDIRSPGLGDTAMYLCATSRESGTGIGNRDEQFFGPGTRLTVL.